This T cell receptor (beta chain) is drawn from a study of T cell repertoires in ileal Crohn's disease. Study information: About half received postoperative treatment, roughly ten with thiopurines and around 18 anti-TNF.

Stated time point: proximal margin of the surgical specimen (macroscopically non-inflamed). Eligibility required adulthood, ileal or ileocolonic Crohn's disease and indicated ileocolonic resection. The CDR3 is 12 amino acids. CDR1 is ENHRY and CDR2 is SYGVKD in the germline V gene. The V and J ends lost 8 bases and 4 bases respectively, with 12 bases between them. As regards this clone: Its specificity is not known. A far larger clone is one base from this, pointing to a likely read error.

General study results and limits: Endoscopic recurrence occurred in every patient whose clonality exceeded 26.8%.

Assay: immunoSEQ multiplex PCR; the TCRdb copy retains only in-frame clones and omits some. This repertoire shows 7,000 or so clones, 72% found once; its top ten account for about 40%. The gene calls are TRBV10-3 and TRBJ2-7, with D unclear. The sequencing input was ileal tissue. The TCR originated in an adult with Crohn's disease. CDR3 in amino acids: CAIGATTYEQYF. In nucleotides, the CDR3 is TGTGCCATCGGAGCTACAACGTACGAGCAGTACTTC.